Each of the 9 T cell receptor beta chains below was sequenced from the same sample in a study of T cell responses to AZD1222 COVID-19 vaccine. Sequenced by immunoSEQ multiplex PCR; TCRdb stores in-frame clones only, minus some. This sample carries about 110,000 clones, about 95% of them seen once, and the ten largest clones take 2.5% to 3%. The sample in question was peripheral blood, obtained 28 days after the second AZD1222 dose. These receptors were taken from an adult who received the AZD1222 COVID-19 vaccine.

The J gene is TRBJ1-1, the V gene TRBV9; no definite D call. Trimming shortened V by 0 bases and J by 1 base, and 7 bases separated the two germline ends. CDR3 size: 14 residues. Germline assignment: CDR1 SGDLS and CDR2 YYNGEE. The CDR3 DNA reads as TGTGCCAGCAGCGTAGTTGGGCGGAACACTGAAGCTTTCTTT. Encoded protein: CASSVVGRNTEAFF.

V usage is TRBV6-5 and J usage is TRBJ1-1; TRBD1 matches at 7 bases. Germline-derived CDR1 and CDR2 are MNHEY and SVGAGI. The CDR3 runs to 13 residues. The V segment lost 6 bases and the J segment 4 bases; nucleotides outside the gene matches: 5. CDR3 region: CASSPGGRTEAFF. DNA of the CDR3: TGTGCCAGCAGCCCAGGGGGTCGCACTGAAGCTTTCTTT.

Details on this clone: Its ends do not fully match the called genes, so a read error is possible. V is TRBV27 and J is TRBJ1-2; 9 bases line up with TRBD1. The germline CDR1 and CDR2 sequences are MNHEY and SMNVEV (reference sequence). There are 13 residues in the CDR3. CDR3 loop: CASSQQGARERFF. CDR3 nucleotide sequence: TGTGCCAGCAGTCAACAGGGGGCCCGCGAGCGATTCTTC.

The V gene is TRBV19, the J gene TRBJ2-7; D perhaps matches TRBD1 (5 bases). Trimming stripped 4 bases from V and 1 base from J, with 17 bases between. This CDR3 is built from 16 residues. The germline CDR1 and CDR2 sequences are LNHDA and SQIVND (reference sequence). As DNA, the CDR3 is TGTGCCAGTAGTACGCCCTTCCTGGCAGGGTCCTACGAGCAGTACTTC. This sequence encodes CASSTPFLAGSYEQYF.

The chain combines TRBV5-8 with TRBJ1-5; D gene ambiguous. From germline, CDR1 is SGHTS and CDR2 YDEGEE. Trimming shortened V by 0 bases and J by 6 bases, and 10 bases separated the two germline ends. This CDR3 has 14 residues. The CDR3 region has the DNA TGTGCCAGCAGCTTGGAATGGAGAAGTCAGCCCCAGCATTTT. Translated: CASSLEWRSQPQHF.

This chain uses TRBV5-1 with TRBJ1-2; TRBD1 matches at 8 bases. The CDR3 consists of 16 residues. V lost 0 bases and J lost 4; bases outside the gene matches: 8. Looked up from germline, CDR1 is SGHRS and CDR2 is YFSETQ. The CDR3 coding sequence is TGCGCCAGCAGCTTGGGCGAAAGACAGGGGTTCTATGGCTACACCTTC. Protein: CASSLGERQGFYGYTF.

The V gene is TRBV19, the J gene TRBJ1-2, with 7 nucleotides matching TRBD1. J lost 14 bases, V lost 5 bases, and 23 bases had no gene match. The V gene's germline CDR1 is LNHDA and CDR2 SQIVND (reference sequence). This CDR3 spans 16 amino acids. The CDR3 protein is CASSSPYTGQLLSRTF. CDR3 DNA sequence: TGTGCCAGTAGTTCCCCATACACGGGACAGCTCCTCTCGAGGACCTTC. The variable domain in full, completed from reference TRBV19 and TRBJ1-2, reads DGGITQSPKYLFRKEGQNVTLSCEQNLNHDAMYWYRQDPGQGLRLIYYSQIVNDFQKGDIAEGYSVSREKKESFPLTVTSAQKNPTAFYLCASSSPYTGQLLSRTFGSGTRLTVV.

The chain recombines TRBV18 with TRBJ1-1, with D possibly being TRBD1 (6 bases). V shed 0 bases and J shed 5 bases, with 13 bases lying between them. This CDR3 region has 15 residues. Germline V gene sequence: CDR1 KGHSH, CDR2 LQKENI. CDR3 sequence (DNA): TGTGCCAGCTCACCACCCGGGGGGGCTGTAACTGAAGCTTTCTTT. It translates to CASSPPGGAVTEAFF.

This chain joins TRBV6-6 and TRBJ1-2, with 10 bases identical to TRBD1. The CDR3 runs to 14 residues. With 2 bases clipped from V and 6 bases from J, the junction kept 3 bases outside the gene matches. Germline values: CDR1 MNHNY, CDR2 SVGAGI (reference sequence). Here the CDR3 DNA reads TGTGCCAGCAGTTACGACAGGGGGCTCGATGGCTACACCTTC. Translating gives CASSYDRGLDGYTF.